Shown below are 20 T cell receptor beta chains from a single sample sequenced in a study of blood T cell repertoires in COVID-19. Profiling relied on immunoSEQ multiplex PCR, and the TCRdb table lists in-frame clones only, not all of them. The sample yields about 280,000 clones, over 75% seen once. What was sequenced was peripheral blood. The receptors originated from a human donor in a cohort sampled during active COVID-19.

This clone occurred a few times. The CDR3: CASSSGPPSGSQHF. The CDR3 bases are TGTGCCAGCTCTTCGGGCCCCCCGAGCGGTTCTCAGCATTTT. The rearrangement links TRBV18 to TRBJ1-5; D not resolved. This CDR3 region has 14 residues. Germline CDR1 KGHSH, CDR2 LQKENI. The germline V and J ends were trimmed by 6 bases and 13 bases, with 22 bases remaining between them.

CDR3 nucleotides: TGCGCCAGCAGCCAAGAGGCTAGCGGGAGCGGCACAGATACGCAGTATTTT. Translation gives CASSQEASGSGTDTQYF. This chain links TRBV4-3 with TRBJ2-3; 10 nucleotides match TRBD2. The CDR3 sequence is 17 residues long. Germline CDR1 LGHNA, CDR2 YSLEER. With V trimmed by 0 bases and J by 1 base, 4 bases remained unmatched.

This chain connects TRBV5-1 to TRBJ1-1; D is possibly TRBD1 (6 bases). This CDR3 has 13 residues. The germline V and J ends were trimmed by 2 bases and 6 bases, with 11 bases remaining between them. Germline CDR1 reads SGHRS; CDR2 reads YFSETQ. The CDR3 is CASSFGGHAEAFF. The CDR3, as DNA: TGCGCCAGCAGCTTCGGGGGGCACGCTGAAGCTTTCTTT.

The rearrangement links TRBV11-2 to TRBJ2-7; 9 bases fit TRBD2. The germline V gene has CDR1 SGHAT and CDR2 FQNNGV. The CDR3 totals 14 residues. Trimming cost V 5 bases and J 2 bases; bases outside gene matches: 4. The CDR3 DNA reads as TGTGCCAGCAGCCATTCTAGCGGGACCTACGAGCAGTACTTC. This codes for CASSHSSGTYEQYF.

The genes are TRBV19 and TRBJ2-3; 7 nucleotides line up with TRBD2. After removal of 6 bases from V and 4 bases from J, the junction contained 19 bases not matched to a gene. The length of the CDR3 is 18 residues. Germline CDR1 LNHDA, CDR2 SQIVND (reference sequence). The CDR3 spells CASRAGPGRDLFADTQYF. The DNA for the CDR3 is TGTGCCAGTAGAGCGGGGCCAGGGCGCGATTTGTTTGCAGATACGCAGTATTTT.

The CDR3: CASTGVTSGVTGELFF. The CDR3 nucleotides read TGCGCCAGCACAGGGGTGACTAGCGGAGTCACCGGGGAGCTGTTTTTT. The chain employs TRBV5-1 and TRBJ2-2, with 9 bases matching TRBD2. The CDR3 consists of 16 residues. After removal of 6 bases from V and 4 bases from J, the junction contained 10 bases not matched to a gene. Germline V gene sequence: CDR1 SGHRS, CDR2 YFSETQ.

The rearrangement links TRBV18 to TRBJ2-3; D perhaps matches TRBD1 (6 bases). The V end was cut by 0 bases, the J end by 0 bases, with 16 bases between. CDR1 is KGHSH, CDR2 LQKENI, per germline. This CDR3 has 18 residues. Here the CDR3 reads CASSPPQGLAFSTDTQYF. The CDR3 coding sequence is TGTGCCAGCTCACCACCGCAGGGGCTAGCCTTTAGCACAGATACGCAGTATTTT. The whole variable domain, filled in from reference TRBV18 and TRBJ2-3, reads NAGVMQNPRHLVRRRGQEARLRCSPMKGHSHVYWYRQLPEEGLKFMVYLQKENIIDESGMPKERFSAEFPKEGPSILRIQQVVRGDSAAYFCASSPPQGLAFSTDTQYFGPGTRLTVL.

There are a few counts of this clone. This sequence joins TRBV5-5 and TRBJ2-3; no definite D call. The V gene's germline CDR1 is SGHKS and CDR2 YYEKEE (reference sequence). The length of the CDR3 is 14 residues. V was clipped by 4 bases and J by 3 bases, with 12 bases between them. CDR3 in DNA: TGTGCCAGCAGCCTCTCTAGTACTACAGATACGCAGTATTTT. Its translation: CASSLSSTTDTQYF. Combining the CDR3 with reference TRBV5-5 and TRBJ2-3 gives the whole variable domain DAGVTQSPTHLIKTRGQQVTLRCSPISGHKSVSWYQQVLGQGPQFIFQYYEKEERGRGNFPDRFSARQFPNYSSELNVNALLLGDSALYLCASSLSSTTDTQYFGPGTRLTVL.

This chain links TRBV15 with TRBJ2-1; 7 bases are a match to TRBD2. Per the germline V gene, CDR1 is LNHNV and CDR2 is YYDKDF (reference sequence). This CDR3 has 15 amino acids. The V segment lost 1 base and the J segment 7 bases; nucleotides outside the gene matches: 7. The CDR3 spells CATSRGPAGQNEQFF. The DNA for the CDR3 is TGTGCCACCAGCAGAGGGCCAGCGGGGCAGAATGAGCAGTTCTTC.

The DNA for the CDR3 is TGTGCCAGCAGCCTGGTAACAGGGTCAGGTTATGGCTACACCTTC. Translation gives CASSLVTGSGYGYTF. The chain carries TRBV7-2 and TRBJ1-2; a weak D match, TRBD1 (6 bases). Germline V gene lookup returns CDR1 SGHTA and CDR2 FQGNSA. V was trimmed by 5 bases and J by 5 bases, leaving 18 bases between them. The CDR3 consists of 15 residues. The whole variable domain, remainder taken from reference TRBV7-2 and TRBJ1-2, is GAGVSQSPSNKVTEKGKDVELRCDPISGHTALYWYRQSLGQGLEFLIYFQGNSAPDKSGLPSDRFSAERTGGSVSTLTIQRTQQEDSAVYLCASSLVTGSGYGYTFGSGTRLTVV.

V usage is TRBV4-3 and J usage is TRBJ2-1; D might be TRBD1 (5 bases). Trimming pared 1 base from V and 9 bases from J, leaving 13 bases between. The CDR3 consists of 14 residues. Germline V gives CDR1 LGHNA, CDR2 YSLEER. CDR3 bases: TGCGCCAGCAGCCAAGCAATTAGGGGTTCTGAGCAGTTCTTC. This codes for CASSQAIRGSEQFF.

This chain links TRBV7-8 with TRBJ2-3; tentatively, D is TRBD2 (6 bases). Trimming stripped 2 bases from V and 11 bases from J, with 32 bases between. CDR3 length equals 19 residues. From germline, CDR1 is SGHVS and CDR2 FQNEAQ. This chain's CDR3 is CASSLRRLWGVSPGLGQYF. CDR3 DNA sequence: TGTGCCAGCAGCTTAAGGAGGCTTTGGGGGGTCTCCCCCGGGTTAGGGCAGTATTTT.

This clone was seen a single time. This chain joins TRBV7-9 and TRBJ2-1; D is unresolved. Per the germline V gene, CDR1 is SEHNR and CDR2 is FQNEAQ (reference sequence). The V gene lost 4 bases and the J gene lost 6 bases, with 7 bases spanning the gap. The CDR3 spans 12 residues. Written as DNA, the CDR3 is TGTGCCAGCAGCTCCACGGTCAATGAGCAGTTCTTC. Protein: CASSSTVNEQFF.

The chain joins TRBV6-5 to TRBJ2-2, with D possibly being TRBD2 (5 bases). Trimming cost V 7 bases and J 6 bases, with 15 bases left between them. The germline V gene encodes CDR1 MNHEY and CDR2 SVGAGI. The CDR3 runs to 14 residues. DNA of the CDR3: TGTGCCAGCAAGCCGGGAAGTTTGGCCGGGGAGCTGTTTTTT. This sequence encodes CASKPGSLAGELFF.

The V and J genes are TRBV5-1 and TRBJ2-2, with 11 bases that match TRBD2. V lost 2 bases and J lost 4; bases outside the gene matches: 4. Germline CDR1 is SGHRS and CDR2 is YFSETQ. The CDR3 is made up of 16 amino acids. The CDR3 DNA is TGCGCCAGCAGCTTTAGCGGGAGGGGGATCACCGGGGAGCTGTTTTTT. As protein: CASSFSGRGITGELFF.

The CDR3 reads CSVGTVYGYTF. For the CDR3, the DNA is TGCAGCGTTGGGACAGTCTATGGCTACACCTTC. The chain is built from TRBV29-1 and TRBJ1-2, with a tentative D call TRBD1 (6 bases). This CDR3 region has 11 residues. Trimming cost V 4 bases and J 4 bases, with 7 bases left between them. Germline V lookup: CDR1 SQVTM, CDR2 ANQGSEA.

The gene calls are TRBV2 and TRBJ2-1; no clear D. Between the trimmed V and J ends, which lost 9 bases and 7 bases, there was a span of 13 bases. From germline, CDR1 is SNHLY and CDR2 FYNNEI. The CDR3 consists of 12 residues. The CDR3 DNA is TGTGCCAGTCGTCCAAGTAGAAATGAGCAGTTCTTC. This sequence encodes CASRPSRNEQFF.

The V call is TRBV28, the J call TRBJ2-7, with D perhaps matching TRBD2 (6 bases). CDR3 size: 16 residues. The V end lost 5 bases, the J end lost 2 bases, and 19 bases lay between the germline ends. The germline V gene encodes CDR1 MDHEN and CDR2 SYDVKM. The CDR3: CASSLSTSSSTYEQYF. For the CDR3, the DNA is TGTGCCAGCAGTCTATCAACTAGCAGTAGTACCTACGAGCAGTACTTC.

J is TRBJ2-7 and V is TRBV15; D gene unclear. V was cut by 0 bases and J by 4 bases, with 13 bases left in between. Germline assignment: CDR1 LNHNV and CDR2 YYDKDF (reference sequence). CDR3 length: 15 amino acids. The CDR3 loop reads CATSRDKTVSYEQYF. The CDR3, as DNA: TGTGCCACCAGCAGAGATAAAACAGTGTCATACGAGCAGTACTTC.

In this sample, this clone turned up many times. This chain links TRBV29-1 with TRBJ1-2; D gene uncertain. The CDR3 is 11 amino acids. V dropped 3 bases and J dropped 8 bases, with 10 bases sitting between them. Germline V gives CDR1 SQVTM, CDR2 ANQGSEA. The CDR3 nucleotides are TGCAGCGTTGATATGTTGGCAGGCTACACCTTC. This codes for CSVDMLAGYTF.